This T cell receptor (beta chain) was observed in a study of blood T cell repertoires in COVID-19. Sequencing was performed with immunoSEQ multiplex PCR; in TCRdb, only in-frame clones are kept and a portion is missing. The table includes under 300,000 clones, over 80% detected once. The CDR3 spans 16 residues. The germline V gene has CDR1 MNHEY and CDR2 SMNVEV (reference sequence). V gave up 5 bases and J gave up 8 bases; unmatched junction bases: 17. The clonotype comes from a woman aged 55-70 years with active or convalescent COVID-19. Sequenced sample: peripheral blood. The gene calls are TRBV27 and TRBJ1-2, with 7 positions matching TRBD1. The chain's CDR3 is CASSPRPGTASQGYTF. As DNA, the CDR3 is TGTGCCAGCAGTCCCCGACCCGGGACAGCCTCTCAAGGCTACACCTTC.